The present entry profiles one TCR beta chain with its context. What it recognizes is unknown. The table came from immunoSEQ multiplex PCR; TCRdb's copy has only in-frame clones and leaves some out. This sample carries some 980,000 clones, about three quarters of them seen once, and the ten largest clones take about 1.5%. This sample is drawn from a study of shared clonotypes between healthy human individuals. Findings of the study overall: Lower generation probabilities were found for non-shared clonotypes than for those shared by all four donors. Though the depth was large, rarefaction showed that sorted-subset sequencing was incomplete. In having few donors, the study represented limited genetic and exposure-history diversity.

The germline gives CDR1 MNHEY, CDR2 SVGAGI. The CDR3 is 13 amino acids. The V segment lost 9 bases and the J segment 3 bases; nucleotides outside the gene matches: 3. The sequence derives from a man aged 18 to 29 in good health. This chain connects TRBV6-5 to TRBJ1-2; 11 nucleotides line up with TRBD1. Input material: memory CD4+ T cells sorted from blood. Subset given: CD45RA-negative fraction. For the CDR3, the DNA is TGTGCCAGTGGGGACAGGGGGTACTATGGCTACACCTTC. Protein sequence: CASGDRGYYGYTF.